These T cell receptor beta chains were read from a single sample in a study of response to subunit inactivated influenza vaccine. Via MiXCR, TCRdb re-called the RT-PCR reads, giving one row per CDR3 protein. This repertoire shows a few hundred thousand distinct CDR3 sequences, 11% found once; its top ten account for 9.5% to 12%. The sample also formed part of further work on T cells expressing NK-cell markers.

Source: PBMCs from blood, taken on the day of vaccination. All receptors come from a man between 50 and 59 years old who received an inactivated influenza vaccine. CDR3s include the opening cysteine and the closing phenylalanine or tryptophan. The D gene is left open where the match is weak. Rows give clone size only sometimes, using once, few, many, or a class for an expanded clone.

16	few	TRBV29-1	TRBJ2-1	TRBD2	CSVRLPRSGGNNEQFF	TGCAGCGTAAGGCTCCCCCGGAGCGGGGGGAACAATGAGCAGTTCTTC
12	few	TRBV28	TRBJ2-7	TRBD1	CASSKTGDEQYF	TGTGCCAGCAGCAAGACAGGGGACGAGCAGTACTTC
16	few	TRBV6-2/TRBV6-3	TRBJ2-7	TRBD2	CASGWTSGITFYEQYF	TGTGCCAGCGGTTGGACTAGCGGCATTACTTTTTACGAGCAGTACTTC
13	few	TRBV4-3	TRBJ2-1	.	CASSRQRGDEQFF	TGCGCCAGCAGCCGCCAGCGAGGGGATGAGCAGTTCTTC
15	many	TRBV7-9	TRBJ2-3	.	CASSLLSGVADTQYF	TGTGCCAGCAGCCTACTTTCTGGGGTGGCAGATACGCAGTATTTT
13	few	TRBV28	TRBJ2-7	TRBD1	CASRRTGTYEQYF	TGTGCCAGCCGCAGGACAGGCACCTACGAGCAGTACTTC
14	few	TRBV6-2/TRBV6-3	TRBJ2-1	.	CASSRRGQNNEQFF	TGTGCCAGCAGTAGACGGGGACAAAACAATGAGCAGTTCTTC
13	.	TRBV6-1	TRBJ2-1	TRBD1	CASSEFRGPEQFF	TGTGCCAGCAGTGAATTTAGGGGGCCGGAGCAGTTCTTC
15	.	TRBV6-5	TRBJ2-3	.	CASSYRAASTDTQYF	TGTGCCAGCAGTTACCGGGCCGCTAGCACAGATACGCAGTATTTT
15	few	TRBV28	TRBJ2-3	.	CASSDSGTKSGTQYF	TGTGCCAGCAGTGACTCCGGGACGAAGTCTGGTACGCAGTATTTT
14	few	TRBV20-1	TRBJ2-4	.	CSANPGTRLNIQYF	TGCAGTGCAAACCCCGGGACAAGGCTAAACATTCAGTACTTC
14	few	TRBV20-1	TRBJ2-1	.	CSARVNGQYNEQFF	TGCAGTGCTAGAGTCAATGGACAATACAATGAGCAGTTCTTC
14	few	TRBV6-1	TRBJ2-2	TRBD1	CASRGDSLTGELFF	TGTGCCAGCAGAGGGGACAGCCTCACCGGGGAGCTGTTTTTT
14	.	TRBV24-1	TRBJ2-4	TRBD1	CATSDSGQGNIQYF	TGTGCCACCAGTGACTCTGGACAGGGAAACATTCAGTACTTC
18	few	TRBV12-3/TRBV12-4	TRBJ1-5	.	CASSFRVWISHSNQPQHF	TGTGCCAGCAGTTTTAGGGTTTGGATTTCTCATAGCAATCAGCCCCAGCATTTT
17	few	TRBV7-9	TRBJ2-3	.	CASSLGVLGPSTDTQYF	TGTGCCAGCAGCTTAGGTGTTTTGGGACCCAGCACAGATACGCAGTATTTT
11	few	TRBV29-1	TRBJ2-5	.	CSVERGATQYF	TGCAGCGTTGAGAGAGGGGCGACCCAGTACTTC
18	few	TRBV6-5	TRBJ1-6	.	CASSYTPKKTGYNSPLHF	TGTGCCAGCAGTTACACCCCAAAAAAGACAGGTTATAATTCACCCCTCCACTTT
18	few	TRBV4-1	TRBJ2-7	.	CASSQRYLLSGLDYEQYF	TGCGCCAGCAGCCAACGGTACTTATTATCCGGGTTGGACTACGAGCAGTACTTC
16	.	TRBV21-1	TRBJ1-5	.	CASDVLTPRSNQPQHF	TGTGCCAGCGACGTTTTGACCCCTCGGAGCAATCAGCCCCAGCATTTT
13	.	TRBV29-1	TRBJ1-1	.	CSVGLDGNTEAFF	TGCAGCGTCGGCCTTGACGGGAACACTGAAGCTTTCTTT
15	.	TRBV6-2/TRBV6-3	TRBJ1-5	TRBD1	CASTKQGAGNQPQHF	TGTGCCAGCACCAAACAGGGGGCGGGCAATCAGCCCCAGCATTTT
14	.	TRBV20-1	TRBJ1-5	.	CSAREGASNQPQHF	TGCAGTGCCAGGGAAGGGGCAAGCAATCAGCCCCAGCATTTT
12	few	TRBV12-3/TRBV12-4	TRBJ2-1	.	CASGYRGYEQFF	TGTGCCTCAGGGTACCGAGGATATGAGCAGTTCTTC
20	few	TRBV5-1	TRBJ2-1	TRBD2	CASSSRLAGGLGTFIHEQFF	TGCGCCAGCAGCTCCAGACTAGCGGGGGGGCTTGGTACATTTATCCATGAGCAGTTCTTC
12	few	TRBV18	TRBJ2-7	.	CASSPDSLEQYF	TGTGCCAGCTCACCGGACTCGTTAGAGCAGTACTTC
15	few	TRBV7-2	TRBJ1-6	.	CASSPQGQSQSPLHF	TGTGCCAGCAGCCCCCAAGGTCAAAGTCAGTCACCCCTCCACTTT
14	.	TRBV21-1	TRBJ2-2	.	CASTAQGCGGELFF	TGTGCCAGCACCGCTCAGGGGTGTGGCGGGGAGCTGTTTTTT
14	.	TRBV28	TRBJ2-7	.	CASGRLQQSYEQYF	TGTGCCAGCGGCCGGCTTCAACAGTCCTACGAGCAGTACTTC